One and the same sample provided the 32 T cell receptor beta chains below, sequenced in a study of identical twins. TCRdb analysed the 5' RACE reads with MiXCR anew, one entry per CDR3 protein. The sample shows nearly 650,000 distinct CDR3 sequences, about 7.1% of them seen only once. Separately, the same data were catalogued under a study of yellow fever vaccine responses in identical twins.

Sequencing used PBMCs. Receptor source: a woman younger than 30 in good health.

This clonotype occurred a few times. CDR3 in amino acids: CASSYSIAAGKTEQYF. DNA for the CDR3: TGTGCCAGCAGTTACTCGATTGCGGCGGGGAAGACCGAGCAGTACTTC. The J gene is TRBJ2-7, the V gene TRBV6-5; weak D call: TRBD2 (6 bases). Germline-derived CDR1 and CDR2 are MNHEY and SVGAGI. The V and J ends lost 0 bases and 6 bases respectively, with 18 bases between them. This CDR3 has 16 amino acids.

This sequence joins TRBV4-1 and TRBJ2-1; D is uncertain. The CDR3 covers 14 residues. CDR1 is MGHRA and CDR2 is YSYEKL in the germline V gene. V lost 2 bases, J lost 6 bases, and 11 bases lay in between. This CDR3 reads CASSQQAVSNEQFF. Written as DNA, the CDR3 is TGCGCCAGCAGCCAACAGGCAGTGAGCAATGAGCAGTTCTTC.

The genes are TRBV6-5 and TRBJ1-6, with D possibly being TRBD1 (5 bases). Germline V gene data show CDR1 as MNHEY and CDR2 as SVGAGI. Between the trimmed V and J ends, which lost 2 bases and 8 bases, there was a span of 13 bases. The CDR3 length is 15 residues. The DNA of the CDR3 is TGTGCCAGCAGTTACCGGGGATCGGGGGATTCACCCCTCCACTTT. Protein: CASSYRGSGDSPLHF.

The DNA for the CDR3 is TGCGCCAGCAGCGGCGACAGGGGGGGAAACATTCAGTACTTC. Its translation: CASSGDRGGNIQYF. The V gene is TRBV5-1, the J gene TRBJ2-4, with 9 bases fitting TRBD1. The CDR3 sequence is 14 residues long. Per the germline V gene, CDR1 is SGHRS and CDR2 is YFSETQ. The J segment lost 6 bases and the V segment lost 4 bases, leaving 5 bases of the junction unmatched.

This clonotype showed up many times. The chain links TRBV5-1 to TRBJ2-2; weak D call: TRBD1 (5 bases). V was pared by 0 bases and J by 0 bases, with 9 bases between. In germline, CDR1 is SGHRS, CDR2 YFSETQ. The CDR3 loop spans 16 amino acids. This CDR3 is CASSLGQPANTGELFF. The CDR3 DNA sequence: TGCGCCAGCAGCTTGGGACAGCCCGCGAACACCGGGGAGCTGTTTTTT.

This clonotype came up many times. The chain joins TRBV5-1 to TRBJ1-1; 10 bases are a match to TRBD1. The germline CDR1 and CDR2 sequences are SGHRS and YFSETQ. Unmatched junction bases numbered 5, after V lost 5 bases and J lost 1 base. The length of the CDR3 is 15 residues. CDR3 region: CASRAGTGANTEAFF. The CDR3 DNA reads TGCGCCAGCAGAGCAGGGACAGGGGCGAACACTGAAGCTTTCTTT.

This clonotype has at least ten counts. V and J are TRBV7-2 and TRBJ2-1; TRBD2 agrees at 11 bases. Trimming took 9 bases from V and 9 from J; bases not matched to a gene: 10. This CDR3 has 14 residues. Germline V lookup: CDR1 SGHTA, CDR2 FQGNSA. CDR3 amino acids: CASRLAGLVSEQFF. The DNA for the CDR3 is TGTGCCAGTAGACTAGCGGGATTGGTCAGTGAGCAGTTCTTC.

The CDR3 DNA is TGTGCCAGCAGACTGAGCGGGGGGGCTGGCTATGAGCAGTTCTTC. Translated, it gives CASRLSGGAGYEQFF. J is TRBJ2-1 and V is TRBV3-1, with 10 bases fitting TRBD2. The CDR3 is 15 residues long. Germline CDR1 reads LGHDT; CDR2 reads YNNKEL (reference sequence). The V and J ends lost 6 bases and 8 bases, in that order; junction bases with no gene match: 10.

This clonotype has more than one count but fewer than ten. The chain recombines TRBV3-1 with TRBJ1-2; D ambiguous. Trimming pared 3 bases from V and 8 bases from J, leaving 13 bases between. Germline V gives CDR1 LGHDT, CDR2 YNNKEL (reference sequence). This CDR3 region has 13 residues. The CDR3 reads CASSHTVRSGYTF. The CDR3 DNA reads TGTGCCAGCAGCCACACGGTACGGAGCGGCTACACCTTC. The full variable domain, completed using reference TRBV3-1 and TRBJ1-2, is DTAVSQTPKYLVTQMGNDKSIKCEQNLGHDTMYWYKQDSKKFLKIMFSYNNKELIINETVPNRFSPKSPDKAHLNLHINSLELGDSAVYFCASSHTVRSGYTFGSGTRLTVV.

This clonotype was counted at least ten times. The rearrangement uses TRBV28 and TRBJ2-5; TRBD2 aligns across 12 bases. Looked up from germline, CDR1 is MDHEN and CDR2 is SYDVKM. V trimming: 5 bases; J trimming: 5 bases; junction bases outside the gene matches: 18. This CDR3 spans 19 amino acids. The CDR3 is CASSPSGLAGLLNGETQYF. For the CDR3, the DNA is TGTGCCAGCAGTCCCTCTGGACTAGCGGGGCTACTTAATGGGGAGACCCAGTACTTC.

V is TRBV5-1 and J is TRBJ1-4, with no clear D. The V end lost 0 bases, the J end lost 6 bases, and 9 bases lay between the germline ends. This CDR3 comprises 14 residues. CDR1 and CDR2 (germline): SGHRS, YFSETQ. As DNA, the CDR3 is TGCGCCAGCAGCTTGGGTAAGGCGCATGAAAAACTGTTTTTT. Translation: CASSLGKAHEKLFF.

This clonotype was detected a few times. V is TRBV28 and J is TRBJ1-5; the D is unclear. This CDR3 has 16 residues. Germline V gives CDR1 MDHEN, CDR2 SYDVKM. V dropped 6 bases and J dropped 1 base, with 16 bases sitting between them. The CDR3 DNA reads TGTGCCAGCAGGCCCGCTGGGGTATTAAGCAATCAGCCCCAGCATTTT. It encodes CASRPAGVLSNQPQHF.

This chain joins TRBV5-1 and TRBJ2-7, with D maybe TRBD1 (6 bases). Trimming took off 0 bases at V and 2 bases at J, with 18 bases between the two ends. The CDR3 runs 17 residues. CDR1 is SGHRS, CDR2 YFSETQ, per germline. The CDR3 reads CASSLGDTGLAPYEQYF. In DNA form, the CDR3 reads TGCGCCAGCAGCTTGGGGGACACTGGTCTGGCACCCTACGAGCAGTACTTC.

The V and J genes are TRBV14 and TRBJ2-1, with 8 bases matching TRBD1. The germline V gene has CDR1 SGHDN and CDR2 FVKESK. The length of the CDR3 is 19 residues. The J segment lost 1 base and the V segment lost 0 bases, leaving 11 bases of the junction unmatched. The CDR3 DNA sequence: TGTGCCAGCAGCCAAGATCATGGCAGGGGGCAGGAGTCCTACAATGAGCAGTTCTTC. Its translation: CASSQDHGRGQESYNEQFF. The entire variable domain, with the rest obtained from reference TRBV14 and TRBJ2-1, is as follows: EAGVTQFPSHSVIEKGQTVTLRCDPISGHDNLYWYRRVMGKEIKFLLHFVKESKQDESGMPNNRFLAERTGGTYSTLKVQPAELEDSGVYFCASSQDHGRGQESYNEQFFGPGTRLTVL.

CDR3 nucleotides: TGTGCCAGCAGCTTTATTCACGGGGTAGGGGACGAGCAGTACGTC. This sequence encodes CASSFIHGVGDEQYV. This rearrangement joins TRBV7-9 to TRBJ2-7, with D perhaps matching TRBD1 or TRBD2 (5 bases each). CDR3 length equals 15 residues. Germline CDR1 reads SEHNR; CDR2 reads FQNEAQ (reference sequence). The germline V and J ends were trimmed by 3 bases and 5 bases, with 17 bases remaining between them.

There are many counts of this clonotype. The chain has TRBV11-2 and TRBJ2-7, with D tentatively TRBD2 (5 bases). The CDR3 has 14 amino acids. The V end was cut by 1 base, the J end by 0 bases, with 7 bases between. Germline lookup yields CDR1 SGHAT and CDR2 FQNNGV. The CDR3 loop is CASSLVSVSYEQYF. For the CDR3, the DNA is TGTGCCAGCAGCTTAGTTAGCGTCTCCTACGAGCAGTACTTC.

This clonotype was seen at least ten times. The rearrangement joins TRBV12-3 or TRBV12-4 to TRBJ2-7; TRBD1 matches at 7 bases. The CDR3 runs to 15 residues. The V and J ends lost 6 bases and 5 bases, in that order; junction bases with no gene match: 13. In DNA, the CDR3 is TGTGCCAGCAGGTTGGGTACAGGGGAGAGGAACGAGCAGTACTTC. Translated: CASRLGTGERNEQYF.

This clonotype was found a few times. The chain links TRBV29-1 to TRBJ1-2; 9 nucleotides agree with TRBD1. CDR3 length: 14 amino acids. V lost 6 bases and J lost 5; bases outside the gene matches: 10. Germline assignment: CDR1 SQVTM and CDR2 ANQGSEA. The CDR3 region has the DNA TGCAGCGTCCTGGAACCGGGACAGGGTTATGGCTACACCTTC. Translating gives CSVLEPGQGYGYTF.

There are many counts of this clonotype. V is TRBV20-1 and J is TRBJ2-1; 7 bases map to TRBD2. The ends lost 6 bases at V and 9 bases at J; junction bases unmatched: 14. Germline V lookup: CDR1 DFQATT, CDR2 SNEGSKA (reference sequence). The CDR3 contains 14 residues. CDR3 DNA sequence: TGCAGTGCCCCCACCTTGGGCGGGGGAGGTGAGCAGTTCTTC. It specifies CSAPTLGGGGEQFF.

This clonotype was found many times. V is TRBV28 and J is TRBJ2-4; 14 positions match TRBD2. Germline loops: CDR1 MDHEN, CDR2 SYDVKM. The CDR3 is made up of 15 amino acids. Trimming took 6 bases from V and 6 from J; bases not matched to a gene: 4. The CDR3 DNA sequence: TGTGCCAGCAGGGGTGGGACTAGCGGGAGAAACATTCAGTACTTC. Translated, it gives CASRGGTSGRNIQYF.

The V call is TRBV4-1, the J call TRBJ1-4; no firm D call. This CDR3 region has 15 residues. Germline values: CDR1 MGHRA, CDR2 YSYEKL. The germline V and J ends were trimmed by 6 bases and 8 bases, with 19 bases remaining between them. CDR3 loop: CASRHVGDRAEKLFF. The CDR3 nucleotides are TGCGCCAGCAGACACGTTGGGGATAGAGCCGAAAAACTGTTTTTT.

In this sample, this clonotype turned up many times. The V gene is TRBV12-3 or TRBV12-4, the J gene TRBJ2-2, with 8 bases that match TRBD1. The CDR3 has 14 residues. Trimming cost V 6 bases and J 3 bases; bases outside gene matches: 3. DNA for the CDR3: TGTGCCAGCAGGCTGACAGGGGACACCGGGGAGCTGTTTTTT. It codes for CASRLTGDTGELFF.

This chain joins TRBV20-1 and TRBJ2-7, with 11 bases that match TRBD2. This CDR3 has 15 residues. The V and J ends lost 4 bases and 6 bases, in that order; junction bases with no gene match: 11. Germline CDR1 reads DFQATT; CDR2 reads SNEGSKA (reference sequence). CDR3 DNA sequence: TGCAGTGCTACAGGACTAGCGGGTAGCCCGGCCGAGCAGTACTTC. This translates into CSATGLAGSPAEQYF.

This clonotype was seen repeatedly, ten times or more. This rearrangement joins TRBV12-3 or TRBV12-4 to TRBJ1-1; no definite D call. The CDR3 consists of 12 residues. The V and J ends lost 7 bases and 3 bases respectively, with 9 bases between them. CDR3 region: CASINRDTEAFF. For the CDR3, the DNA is TGTGCCAGCATTAACCGGGACACTGAAGCTTTCTTT.

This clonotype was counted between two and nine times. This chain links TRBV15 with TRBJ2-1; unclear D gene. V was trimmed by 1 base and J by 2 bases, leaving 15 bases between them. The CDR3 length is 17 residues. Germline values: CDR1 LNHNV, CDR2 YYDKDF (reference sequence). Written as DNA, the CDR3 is TGTGCCACCAGCAGAGTAGGCCCAGGCGAGCCCTACAATGAGCAGTTCTTC. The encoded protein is CATSRVGPGEPYNEQFF.

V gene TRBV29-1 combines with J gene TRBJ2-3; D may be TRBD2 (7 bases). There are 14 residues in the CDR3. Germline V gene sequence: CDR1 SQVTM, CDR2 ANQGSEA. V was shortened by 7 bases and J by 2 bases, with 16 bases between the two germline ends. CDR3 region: CSGRGGGITDTQYF. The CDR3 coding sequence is TGCAGCGGACGGGGCGGGGGCATCACAGATACGCAGTATTTT.

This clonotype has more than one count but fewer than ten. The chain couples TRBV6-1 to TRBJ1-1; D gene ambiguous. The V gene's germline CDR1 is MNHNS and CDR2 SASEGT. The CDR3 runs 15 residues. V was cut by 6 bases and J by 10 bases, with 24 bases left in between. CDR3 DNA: TGTGCCAGCAGCCACCCGGGAGGGATGGCGGTTGGAGCTTTCTTT. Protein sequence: CASSHPGGMAVGAFF.

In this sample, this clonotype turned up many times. CDR3 sequence reads: CASSYWTGRGETQYF. As DNA, the CDR3 is TGTGCCAGCAGTTACTGGACAGGGCGGGGAGAGACCCAGTACTTC. V gene TRBV6-5 combines with J gene TRBJ2-5, with TRBD1 matching 8 bases. The junction had 5 bases not matched to a gene; V was cut back by 1 base and J by 4 bases. CDR3 length: 15 residues. Germline V gives CDR1 MNHEY, CDR2 SVGAGI.

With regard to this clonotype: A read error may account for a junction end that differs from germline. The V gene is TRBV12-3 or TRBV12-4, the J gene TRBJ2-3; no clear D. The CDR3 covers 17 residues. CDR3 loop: CTSSFFSGNFRTDTQYF. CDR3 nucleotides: TGTACCAGCAGTTTTTTTTCTGGTAACTTCCGCACAGATACGCAGTATTTT.

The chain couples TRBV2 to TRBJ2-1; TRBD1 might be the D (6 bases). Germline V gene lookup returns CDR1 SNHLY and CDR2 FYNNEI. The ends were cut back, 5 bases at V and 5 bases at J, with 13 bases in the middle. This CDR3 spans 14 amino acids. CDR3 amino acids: CASSKGQGNNEQFF. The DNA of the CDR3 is TGTGCCAGCAGTAAGGGACAAGGAAACAATGAGCAGTTCTTC.

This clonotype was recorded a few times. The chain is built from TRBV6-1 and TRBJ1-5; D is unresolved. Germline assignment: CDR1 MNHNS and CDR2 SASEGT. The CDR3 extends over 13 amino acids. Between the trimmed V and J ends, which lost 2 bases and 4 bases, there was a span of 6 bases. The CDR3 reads CASSEIGNQPQHF. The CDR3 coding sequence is TGTGCCAGCAGTGAAATCGGGAATCAGCCCCAGCATTTT.

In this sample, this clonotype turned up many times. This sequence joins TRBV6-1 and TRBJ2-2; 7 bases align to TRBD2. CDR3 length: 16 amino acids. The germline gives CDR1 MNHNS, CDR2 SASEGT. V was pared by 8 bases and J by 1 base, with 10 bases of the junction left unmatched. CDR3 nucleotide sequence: TGTGCCAGCGGAGTTGAAGCGGGGCGGAACACCGGGGAGCTGTTTTTT. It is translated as CASGVEAGRNTGELFF.